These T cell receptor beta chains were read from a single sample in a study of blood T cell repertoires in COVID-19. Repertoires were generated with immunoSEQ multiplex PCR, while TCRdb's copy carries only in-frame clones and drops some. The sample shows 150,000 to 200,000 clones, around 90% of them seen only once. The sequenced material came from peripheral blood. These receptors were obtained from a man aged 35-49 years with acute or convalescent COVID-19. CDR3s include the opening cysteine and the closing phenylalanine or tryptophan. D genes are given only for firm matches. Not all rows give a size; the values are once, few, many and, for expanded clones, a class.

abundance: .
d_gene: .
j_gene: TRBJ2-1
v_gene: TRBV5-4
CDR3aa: CASSLDSNEQFF
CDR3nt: TGTGCCAGCAGCTTGGACAGCAATGAGCAGTTCTTC

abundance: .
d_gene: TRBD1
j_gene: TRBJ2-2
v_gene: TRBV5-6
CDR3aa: CASSQLPGQYTGELFF
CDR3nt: TGTGCCAGCAGCCAATTACCGGGACAGTACACCGGGGAGCTGTTTTTT

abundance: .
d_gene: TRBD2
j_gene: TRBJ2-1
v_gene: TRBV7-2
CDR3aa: CASSLFSGGALGNEQFF
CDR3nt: TGTGCCAGCAGCTTATTTAGCGGGGGGGCCTTGGGGAATGAGCAGTTCTTC

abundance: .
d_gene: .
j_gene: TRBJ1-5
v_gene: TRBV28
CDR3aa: CASTTIGQNNQPQHF
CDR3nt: TGTGCCAGCACTACTATCGGACAAAACAATCAGCCCCAGCATTTT

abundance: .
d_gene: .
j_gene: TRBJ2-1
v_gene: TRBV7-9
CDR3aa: CASSPGPGSYNEQFF
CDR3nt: TGTGCCAGCAGCCCCGGCCCGGGGTCCTACAATGAGCAGTTCTTC

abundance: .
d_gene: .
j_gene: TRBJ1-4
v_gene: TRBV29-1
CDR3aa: CSVVPLTGLPNEKLFF
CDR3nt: TGCAGCGTCGTGCCCCTTACAGGGCTGCCTAATGAAAAACTGTTTTTT

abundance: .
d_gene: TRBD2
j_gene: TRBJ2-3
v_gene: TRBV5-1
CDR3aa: CASSFPLAGGPNTQYF
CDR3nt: TGCGCCAGCAGCTTCCCACTAGCGGGGGGGCCGAATACGCAGTATTTT

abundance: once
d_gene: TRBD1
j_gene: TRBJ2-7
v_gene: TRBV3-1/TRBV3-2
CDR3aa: CASSQEFRGLYEQYF
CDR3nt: TGTGCCAGCAGCCAAGAGTTCAGGGGGCTATACGAGCAGTACTTC

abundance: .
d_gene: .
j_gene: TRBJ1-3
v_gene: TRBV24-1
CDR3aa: CATSDPAGNTIYF
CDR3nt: TGTGCCACCAGTGATCCGGCTGGAAACACCATATATTTT

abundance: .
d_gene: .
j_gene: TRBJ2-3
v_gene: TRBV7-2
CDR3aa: CASSLAGTATDTQYF
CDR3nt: TGTGCCAGCAGCTTAGCCGGGACTGCCACAGATACGCAGTATTTT

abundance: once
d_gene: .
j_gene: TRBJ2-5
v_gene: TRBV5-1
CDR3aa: CASGTERRQETQYF
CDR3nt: TGCGCCAGCGGTACAGAACGCCGCCAAGAGACCCAGTACTTC

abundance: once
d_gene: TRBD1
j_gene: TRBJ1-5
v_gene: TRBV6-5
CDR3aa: CATRQGWGSNQPQHF
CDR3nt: TGTGCCACGCGACAGGGATGGGGAAGCAATCAGCCCCAGCATTTT

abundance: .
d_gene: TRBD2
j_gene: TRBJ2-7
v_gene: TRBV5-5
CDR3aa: CASSPSGVYYEQYF
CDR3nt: TGTGCCAGCAGCCCTAGCGGGGTGTACTACGAGCAGTACTTC

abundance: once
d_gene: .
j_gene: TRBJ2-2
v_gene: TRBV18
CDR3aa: CASSPRQTNTGELFF
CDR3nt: TGTGCCAGCTCACCAAGACAGACGAACACCGGGGAGCTGTTTTTT

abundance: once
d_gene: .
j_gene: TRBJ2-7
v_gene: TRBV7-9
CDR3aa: CASSLRSEEQYF
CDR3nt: TGTGCCAGCAGCTTAAGGTCGGAGGAGCAGTACTTC

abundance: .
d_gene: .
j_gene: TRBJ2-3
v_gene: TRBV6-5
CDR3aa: CASSQRQGTDTQYF
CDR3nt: TGTGCCAGCAGTCAGAGACAGGGCACAGATACGCAGTATTTT

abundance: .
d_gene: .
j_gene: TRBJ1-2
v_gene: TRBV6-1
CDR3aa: CASSEARGGGYTF
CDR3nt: TGTGCCAGCAGTGAAGCCAGGGGTGGTGGCTACACCTTC

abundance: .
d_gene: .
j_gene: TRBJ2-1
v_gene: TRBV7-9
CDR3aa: CASSFPPGEQFF
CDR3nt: TGTGCCAGCAGCTTCCCGCCGGGTGAGCAGTTCTTC

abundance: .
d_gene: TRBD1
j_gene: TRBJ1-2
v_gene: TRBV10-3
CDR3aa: CAISGQGIGYTF
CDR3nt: TGTGCCATCAGTGGACAGGGGATTGGCTACACCTTC

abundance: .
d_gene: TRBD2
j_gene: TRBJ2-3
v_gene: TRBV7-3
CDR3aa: CASSQSGGLTDTQYF
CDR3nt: TGTGCCAGCAGCCAAAGCGGGGGGCTAACAGATACGCAGTATTTT

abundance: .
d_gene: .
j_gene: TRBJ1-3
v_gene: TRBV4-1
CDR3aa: CASSQVPGVSSGNTIYF
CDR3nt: TGCGCCAGCAGCCAAGTCCCAGGTGTGAGCTCTGGAAACACCATATATTTT

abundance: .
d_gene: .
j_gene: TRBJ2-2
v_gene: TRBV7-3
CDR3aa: CASSPIPSGGRWTGELFF
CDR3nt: TGTGCCAGCAGCCCAATCCCCTCGGGGGGCCGGTGGACCGGGGAGCTGTTTTTT

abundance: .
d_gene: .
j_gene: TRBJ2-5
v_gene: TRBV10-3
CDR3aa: CATESGGLETQYF
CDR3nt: TGTGCCACCGAGAGTGGGGGGTTGGAGACCCAGTACTTC

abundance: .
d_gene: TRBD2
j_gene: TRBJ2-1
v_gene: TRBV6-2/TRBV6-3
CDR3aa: CASSPGTSGVQFF
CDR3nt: TGTGCCAGCAGCCCCGGGACTAGCGGGGTTCAGTTCTTC

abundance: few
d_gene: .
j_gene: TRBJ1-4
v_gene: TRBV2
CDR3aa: CASSEALGQNEKLFF
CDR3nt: TGTGCCAGCAGTGAAGCGCTAGGACAGAATGAAAAACTGTTTTTT

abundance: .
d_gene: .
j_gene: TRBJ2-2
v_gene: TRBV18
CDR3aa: CASSPLTSTGELFF
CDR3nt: TGTGCCAGCTCACCACTTACTAGCACCGGGGAGCTGTTTTTT

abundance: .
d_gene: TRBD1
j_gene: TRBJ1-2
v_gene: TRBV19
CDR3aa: CASRAGQGVNYGYTF
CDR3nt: TGTGCCAGTAGAGCGGGACAGGGGGTTAACTATGGCTACACCTTC

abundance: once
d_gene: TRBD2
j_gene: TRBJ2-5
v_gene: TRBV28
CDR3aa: CASSLSLAGVETQYF
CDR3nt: TGTGCCAGCAGTTTATCACTAGCGGGGGTGGAGACCCAGTACTTC

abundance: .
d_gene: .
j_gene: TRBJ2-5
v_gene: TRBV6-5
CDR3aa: CASTKRRIETQYF
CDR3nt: TGTGCCAGCACCAAACGGCGGATAGAGACCCAGTACTTC

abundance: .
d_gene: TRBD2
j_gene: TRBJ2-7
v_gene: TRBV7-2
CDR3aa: CASSSGGPGTSDEQYF
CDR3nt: TGTGCCAGCAGCTCGGGGGGGCCCGGGACTAGTGACGAGCAGTACTTC

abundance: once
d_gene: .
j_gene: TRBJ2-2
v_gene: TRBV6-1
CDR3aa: CASSEMVGPGELFF
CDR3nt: TGTGCCAGCAGTGAAATGGTGGGGCCCGGGGAGCTGTTTTTT

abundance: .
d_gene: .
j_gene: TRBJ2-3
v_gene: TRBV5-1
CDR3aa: CASSSDMKKTDTQYF
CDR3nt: TGCGCCAGCAGCTCGGACATGAAGAAGACAGATACGCAGTATTTT